This TCR beta chain was captured in a study of tissue T cells after allogeneic stem cell transplantation. General study points: Anatomically similar tissues had similar TCR repertoires within each patient.

The method was immunoSEQ multiplex PCR; TCRdb's version includes in-frame clones alone and lacks a portion of them. This table holds just over 4,000 clones, around 60% found once. Notes on this clone: Antigen unknown.

V dropped 6 bases and J dropped 2 bases, with 17 bases sitting between them. This CDR3 is built from 15 residues. Germline V gene lookup returns CDR1 SGHTA and CDR2 FQGNSA. The sequencing here drew on tissue from the esophagus, taken at autopsy. The chain combines TRBV7-2 with TRBJ2-7; the D call may be TRBD1 or TRBD2 (5 bases each). This sequence originates from a female donor of 60 years or more with lung cancer. In DNA form, the CDR3 reads TGTGCCAGCAGGGAATCGGACGGGGCCACCTACGAGCAGTACTTC. Its protein product is CASRESDGATYEQYF. Full variable domain (rest looked up from reference TRBV7-2 and TRBJ2-7): GAGVSQSPSNKVTEKGKDVELRCDPISGHTALYWYRQSLGQGLEFLIYFQGNSAPDKSGLPSDRFSAERTGGSVSTLTIQRTQQEDSAVYLCASRESDGATYEQYFGPGTRLTVT.